Each of the 5 T cell receptor beta chains below was sequenced from the same sample in a study of graft-versus-host responses after intestinal transplantation. Repertoires were generated with immunoSEQ multiplex PCR, while TCRdb's copy carries only in-frame clones and drops some. The sample holds just under 85,000 clones; 85% to 95% are singletons and the top ten take 7.6%. Which antigens these TCRs recognize remains unknown. The source material was unstimulated CD8+ T cells sorted from spleen or lymph node cells, sampled before transplant. The receptors originated from a human donor who was the organ donor for an intestinal transplant.

The chain carries TRBV19 and TRBJ1-2; 8 bases match TRBD1. The V segment lost 5 bases and the J segment 4 bases; nucleotides outside the gene matches: 9. The CDR3 runs to 15 residues. Germline CDR1 and CDR2: LNHDA and SQIVND (reference sequence). The CDR3 here is CASSSAGGAVYGYTF. The CDR3 DNA follows: TGTGCCAGTAGTTCGGCAGGGGGCGCGGTCTATGGCTACACCTTC.

This chain connects TRBV5-1 to TRBJ2-1; 9 nucleotides line up with TRBD2. The CDR3 has 16 amino acids. Unmatched junction bases numbered 11, after V lost 4 bases and J lost 6 bases. CDR1 is SGHRS and CDR2 is YFSETQ in the germline V gene. The CDR3 coding sequence is TGCGCCAGCAGCCCATTAGCTGCGGGGGGGCCCAATGAGCAGTTCTTC. It encodes CASSPLAAGGPNEQFF.

In regard to this clone: The same CDR3 is also encoded by other DNA sequences in this sample. The chain carries TRBV6-5 and TRBJ2-7; a weak D match, TRBD1 (6 bases). Germline CDR1 and CDR2: MNHEY and SVGAGI. The CDR3 spans 12 residues. Trimming pared 5 bases from V and 1 base from J, leaving 6 bases between. CDR3 in amino acids: CASSTGSYEQYF. The CDR3 DNA is TGTGCCAGCAGTACAGGGTCCTACGAGCAGTACTTC.

The chain is built from TRBV7-9 and TRBJ2-5, with a weak D call TRBD2 (6 bases). Germline values: CDR1 SEHNR, CDR2 FQNEAQ (reference sequence). The CDR3 has 15 residues. V was cut by 5 bases and J by 5 bases, with 18 bases left in between. In DNA form, the CDR3 reads TGTGCCAGCAGCCCTACCGTTGGGAGGTCGGAGACCCAGTACTTC. This gives the protein CASSPTVGRSETQYF.

The V gene is TRBV5-8, the J gene TRBJ2-7; a weak D match, TRBD2 (5 bases). CDR1 and CDR2 from the germline V gene are SGHTS and YDEGEE. Trimming left V 0 bases short and J 4 bases short, with 17 bases between. This CDR3 has 16 residues. In DNA, the CDR3 is TGTGCCAGCAGCTTGGTGGGGAGCCTAAGAGGGTACGAGCAGTACTTC. Protein sequence: CASSLVGSLRGYEQYF.